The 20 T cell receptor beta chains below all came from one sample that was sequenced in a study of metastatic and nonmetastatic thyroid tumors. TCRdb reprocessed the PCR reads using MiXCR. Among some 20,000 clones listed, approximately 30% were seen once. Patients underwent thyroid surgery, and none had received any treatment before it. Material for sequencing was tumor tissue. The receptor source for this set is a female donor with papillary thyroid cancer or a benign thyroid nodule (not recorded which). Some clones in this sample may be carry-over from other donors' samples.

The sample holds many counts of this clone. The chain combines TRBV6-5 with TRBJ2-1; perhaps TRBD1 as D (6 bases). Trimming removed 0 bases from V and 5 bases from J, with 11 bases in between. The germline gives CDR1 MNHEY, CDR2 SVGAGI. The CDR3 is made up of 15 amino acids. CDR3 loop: CASSYSSGANNEQFF. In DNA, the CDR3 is TGTGCCAGCAGTTACTCGTCAGGGGCCAACAATGAGCAGTTCTTC.

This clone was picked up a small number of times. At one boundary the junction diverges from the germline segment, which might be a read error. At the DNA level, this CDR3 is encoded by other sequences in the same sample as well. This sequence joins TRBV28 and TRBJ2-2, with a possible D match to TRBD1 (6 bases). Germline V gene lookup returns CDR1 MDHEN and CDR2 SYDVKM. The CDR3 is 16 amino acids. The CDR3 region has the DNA TGTGCCAGCACTCCGCCGGGACATACTAACACCGGTGAGCTGTTTTTT. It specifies CASTPPGHTNTGELFF.

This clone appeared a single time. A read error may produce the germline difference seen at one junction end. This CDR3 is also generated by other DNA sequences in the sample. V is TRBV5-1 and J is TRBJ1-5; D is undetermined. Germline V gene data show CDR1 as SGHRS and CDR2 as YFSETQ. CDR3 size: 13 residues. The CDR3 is CASSLSGDQPQHF. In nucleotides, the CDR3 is TGTGCCAGCAGCTTGTCGGGAGACCAGCCCCAGCATTTT.

In DNA, the CDR3 is TGTGCCAGCAGTCCCGCGGGAGCCCAGTACTTC. It encodes CASSPAGAQYF. The rearrangement joins TRBV28 to TRBJ2-5; TRBD2 agrees at 7 bases. Germline V CDR1 and CDR2: MDHEN, SYDVKM. Trimming cost V 5 bases and J 9 bases; bases outside gene matches: 3. The CDR3 is made up of 11 amino acids.

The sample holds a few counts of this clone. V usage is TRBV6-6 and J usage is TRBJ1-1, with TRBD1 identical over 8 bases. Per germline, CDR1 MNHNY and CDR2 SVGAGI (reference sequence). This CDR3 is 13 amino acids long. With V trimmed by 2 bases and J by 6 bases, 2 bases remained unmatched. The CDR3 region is CASSYTGGAEAFF. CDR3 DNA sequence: TGTGCCAGCAGTTACACAGGGGGGGCTGAAGCTTTCTTT.

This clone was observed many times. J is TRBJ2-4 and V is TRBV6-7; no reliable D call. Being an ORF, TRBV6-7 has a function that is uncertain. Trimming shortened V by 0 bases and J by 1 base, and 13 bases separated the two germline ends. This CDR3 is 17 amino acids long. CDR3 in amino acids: CASSYSCLDPAKNIQYF. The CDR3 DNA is TGTGCCAGCAGTTACTCGTGCCTCGACCCGGCCAAAAACATTCAGTACTTC.

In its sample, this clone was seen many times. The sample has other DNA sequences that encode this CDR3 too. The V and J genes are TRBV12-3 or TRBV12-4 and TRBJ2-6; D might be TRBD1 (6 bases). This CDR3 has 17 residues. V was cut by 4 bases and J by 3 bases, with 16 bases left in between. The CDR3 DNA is TGTGCCAGCAGTTCAACCTTCACAGGGATTGGGGCCAACGTCCTGACTTTC. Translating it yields CASSSTFTGIGANVLTF.

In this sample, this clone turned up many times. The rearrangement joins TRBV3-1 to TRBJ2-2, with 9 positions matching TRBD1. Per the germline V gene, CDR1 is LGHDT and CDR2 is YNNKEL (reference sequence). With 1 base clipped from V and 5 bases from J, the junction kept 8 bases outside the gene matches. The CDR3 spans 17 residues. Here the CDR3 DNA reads TGTGCCAGCAGCCAAGTTCCGGGACAGGGAAGGACCGGGGAGCTGTTTTTT. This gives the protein CASSQVPGQGRTGELFF.

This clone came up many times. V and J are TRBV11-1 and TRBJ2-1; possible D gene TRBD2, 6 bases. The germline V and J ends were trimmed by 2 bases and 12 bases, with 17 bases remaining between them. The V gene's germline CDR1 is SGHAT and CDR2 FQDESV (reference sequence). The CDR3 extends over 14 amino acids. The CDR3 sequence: CASSLRRRSGVQFF. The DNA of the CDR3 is TGTGCCAGCAGCTTAAGGAGGAGGTCGGGAGTGCAGTTCTTC.

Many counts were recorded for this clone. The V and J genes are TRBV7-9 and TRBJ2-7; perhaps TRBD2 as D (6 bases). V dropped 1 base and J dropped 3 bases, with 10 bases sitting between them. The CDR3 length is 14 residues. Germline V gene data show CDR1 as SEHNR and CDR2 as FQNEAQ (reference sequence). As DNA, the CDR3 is TGTGCCAGCAGCTTAGTAGGAGGGTACTACGAGCAGTACTTC. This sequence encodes CASSLVGGYYEQYF.

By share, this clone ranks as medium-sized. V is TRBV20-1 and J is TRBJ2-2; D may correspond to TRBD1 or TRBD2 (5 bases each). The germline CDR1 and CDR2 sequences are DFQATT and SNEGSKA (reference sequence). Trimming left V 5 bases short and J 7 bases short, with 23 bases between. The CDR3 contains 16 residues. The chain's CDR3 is CSAVDIGSGPHGELFF. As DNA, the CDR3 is TGCAGTGCTGTAGATATTGGGTCGGGACCCCACGGGGAGCTGTTTTTT.

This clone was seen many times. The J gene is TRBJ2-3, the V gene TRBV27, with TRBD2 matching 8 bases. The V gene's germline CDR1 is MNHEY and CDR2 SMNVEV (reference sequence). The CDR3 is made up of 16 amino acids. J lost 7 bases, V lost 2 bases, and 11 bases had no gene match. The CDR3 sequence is CASSLPPTSGGNTQYF. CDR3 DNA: TGTGCCAGCAGTTTACCCCCCACGAGCGGGGGAAATACGCAGTATTTT.

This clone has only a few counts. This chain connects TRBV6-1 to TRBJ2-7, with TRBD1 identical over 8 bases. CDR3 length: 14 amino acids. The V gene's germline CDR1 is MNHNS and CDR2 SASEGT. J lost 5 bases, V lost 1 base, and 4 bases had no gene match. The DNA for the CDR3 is TGTGCCAGCAGTGAAGTGGACAGGGACCACGAGCAGTACTTC. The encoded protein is CASSEVDRDHEQYF.

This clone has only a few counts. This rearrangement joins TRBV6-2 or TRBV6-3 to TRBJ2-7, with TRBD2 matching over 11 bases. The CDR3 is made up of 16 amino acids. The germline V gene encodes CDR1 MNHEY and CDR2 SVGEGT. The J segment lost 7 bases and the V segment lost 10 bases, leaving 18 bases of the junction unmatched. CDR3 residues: CATFGTSGSIGEEQYF. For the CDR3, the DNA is TGTGCCACCTTTGGTACTAGCGGGAGCATCGGGGAAGAGCAGTACTTC.

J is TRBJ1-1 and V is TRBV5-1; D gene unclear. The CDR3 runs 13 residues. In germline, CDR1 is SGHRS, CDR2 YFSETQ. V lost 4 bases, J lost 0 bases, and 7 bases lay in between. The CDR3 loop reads CASSPRLNTEAFF. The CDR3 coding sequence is TGCGCCAGCAGCCCTAGATTGAACACTGAAGCTTTCTTT. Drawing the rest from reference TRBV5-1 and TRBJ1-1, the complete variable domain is KAGVTQTPRYLIKTRGQQVTLSCSPISGHRSVSWYQQTPGQGLQFLFEYFSETQRNKGNFPGRFSGRQFSNSRSEMNVSTLELGDSALYLCASSPRLNTEAFFGQGTRLTVV.

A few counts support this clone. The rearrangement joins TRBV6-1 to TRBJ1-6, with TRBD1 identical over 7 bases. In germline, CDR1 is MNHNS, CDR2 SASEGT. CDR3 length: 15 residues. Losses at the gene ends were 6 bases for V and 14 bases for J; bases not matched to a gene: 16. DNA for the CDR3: TGTGCCAGCAGCTCCGGGACAGACGCCGACCTAACCCTCCACTTT. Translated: CASSSGTDADLTLHF.

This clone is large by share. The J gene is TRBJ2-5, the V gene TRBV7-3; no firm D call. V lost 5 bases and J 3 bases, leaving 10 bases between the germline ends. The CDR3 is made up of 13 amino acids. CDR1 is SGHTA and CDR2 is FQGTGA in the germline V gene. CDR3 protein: CASSLTYEETQYF. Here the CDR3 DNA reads TGTGCCAGCAGCCTTACCTACGAAGAGACCCAGTACTTC.

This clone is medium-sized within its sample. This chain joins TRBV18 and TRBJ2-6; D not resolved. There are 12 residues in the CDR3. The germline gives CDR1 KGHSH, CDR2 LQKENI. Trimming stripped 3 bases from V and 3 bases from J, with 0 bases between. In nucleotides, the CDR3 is TGTGCCAGCTCACCTGGGGCCAACGTCCTGACTTTC. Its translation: CASSPGANVLTF.

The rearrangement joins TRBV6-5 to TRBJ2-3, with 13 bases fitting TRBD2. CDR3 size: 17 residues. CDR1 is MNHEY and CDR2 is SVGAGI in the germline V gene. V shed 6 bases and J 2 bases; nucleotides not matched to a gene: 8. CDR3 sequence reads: CASSSILAGGVTDTQYF. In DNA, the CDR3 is TGTGCCAGCAGCTCAATACTAGCGGGAGGGGTCACAGATACGCAGTATTTT.

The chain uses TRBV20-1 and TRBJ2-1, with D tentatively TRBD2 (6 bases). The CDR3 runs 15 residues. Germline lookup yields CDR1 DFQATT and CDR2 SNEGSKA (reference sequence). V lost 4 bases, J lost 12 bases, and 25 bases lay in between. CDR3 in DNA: TGCAGTGCTATTGACTCCGGGGGAGTCGAGGCAGGGCAGTTCTTC. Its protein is CSAIDSGGVEAGQFF.